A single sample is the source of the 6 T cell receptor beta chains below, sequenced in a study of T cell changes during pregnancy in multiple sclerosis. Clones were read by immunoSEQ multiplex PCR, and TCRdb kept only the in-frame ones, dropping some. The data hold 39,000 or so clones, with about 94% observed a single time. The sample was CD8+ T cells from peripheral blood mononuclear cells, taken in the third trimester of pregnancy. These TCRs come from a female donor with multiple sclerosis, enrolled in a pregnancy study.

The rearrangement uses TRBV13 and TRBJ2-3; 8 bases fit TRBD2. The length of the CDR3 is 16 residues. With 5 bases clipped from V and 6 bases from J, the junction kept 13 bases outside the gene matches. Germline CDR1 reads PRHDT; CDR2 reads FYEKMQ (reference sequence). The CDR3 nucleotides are TGTGCCAGCAGCGTTAATAGCGGGACCCCGGGGGATACGCAGTATTTT. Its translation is CASSVNSGTPGDTQYF.

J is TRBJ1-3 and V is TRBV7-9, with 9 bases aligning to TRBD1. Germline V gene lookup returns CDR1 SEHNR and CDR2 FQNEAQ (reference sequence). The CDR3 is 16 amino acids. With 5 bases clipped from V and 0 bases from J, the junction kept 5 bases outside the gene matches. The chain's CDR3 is CASSAGQGYSGNTIYF. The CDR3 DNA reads TGTGCCAGCAGCGCCGGACAGGGGTACTCTGGAAACACCATATATTTT.

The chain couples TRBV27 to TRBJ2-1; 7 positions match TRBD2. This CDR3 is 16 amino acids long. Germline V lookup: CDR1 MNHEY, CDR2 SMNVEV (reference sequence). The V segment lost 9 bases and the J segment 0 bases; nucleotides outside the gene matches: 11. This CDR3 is CASMDGGSFSYNEQFF. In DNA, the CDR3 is TGTGCCAGTATGGATGGCGGGAGCTTCTCCTACAATGAGCAGTTCTTC.

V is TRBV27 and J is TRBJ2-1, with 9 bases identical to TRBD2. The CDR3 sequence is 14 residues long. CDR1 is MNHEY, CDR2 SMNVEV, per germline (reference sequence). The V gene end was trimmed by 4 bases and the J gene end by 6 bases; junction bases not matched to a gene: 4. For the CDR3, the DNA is TGTGCCAGCAGTTCGGGACTAGCAGTCAATGAGCAGTTCTTC. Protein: CASSSGLAVNEQFF.

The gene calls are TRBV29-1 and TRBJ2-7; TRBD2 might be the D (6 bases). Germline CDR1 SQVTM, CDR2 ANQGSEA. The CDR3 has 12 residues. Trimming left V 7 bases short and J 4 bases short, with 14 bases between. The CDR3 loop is CSAVTRPYEQYF. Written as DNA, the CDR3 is TGCAGCGCGGTGACTAGACCGTACGAGCAGTACTTC.

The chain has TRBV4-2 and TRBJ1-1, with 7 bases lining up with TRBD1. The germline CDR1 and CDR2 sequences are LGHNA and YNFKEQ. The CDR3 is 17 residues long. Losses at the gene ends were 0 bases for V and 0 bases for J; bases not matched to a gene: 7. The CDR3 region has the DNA TGTGCCAGCAGCCAAGACGGGTGGGACAGTTTGAACACTGAAGCTTTCTTT. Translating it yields CASSQDGWDSLNTEAFF.